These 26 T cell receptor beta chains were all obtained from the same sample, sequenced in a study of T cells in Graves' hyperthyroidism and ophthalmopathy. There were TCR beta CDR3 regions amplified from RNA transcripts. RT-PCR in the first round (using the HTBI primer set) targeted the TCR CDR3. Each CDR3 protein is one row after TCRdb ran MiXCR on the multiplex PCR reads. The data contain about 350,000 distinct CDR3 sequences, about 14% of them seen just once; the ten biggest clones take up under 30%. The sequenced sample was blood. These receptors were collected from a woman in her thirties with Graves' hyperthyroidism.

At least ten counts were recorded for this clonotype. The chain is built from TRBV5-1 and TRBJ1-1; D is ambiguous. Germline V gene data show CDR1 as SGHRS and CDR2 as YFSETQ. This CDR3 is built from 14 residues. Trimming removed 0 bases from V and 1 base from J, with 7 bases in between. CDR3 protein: CASSLVYKNTEAFF. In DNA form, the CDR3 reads TGCGCCAGCAGCTTGGTTTACAAGAACACTGAAGCTTTCTTT.

CDR3: CASSPRASGGNEQFF. CDR3 nucleotides: TGTGCCAGCAGCCCCCGGGCTTCTGGGGGCAATGAGCAGTTCTTC. The chain links TRBV5-6 to TRBJ2-1; possibly TRBD1 or TRBD2 for D (5 bases each). CDR3 size: 15 residues. Germline CDR1 SGHDT, CDR2 YYEEEE. The ends were cut back, 4 bases at V and 6 bases at J, with 17 bases in the middle.

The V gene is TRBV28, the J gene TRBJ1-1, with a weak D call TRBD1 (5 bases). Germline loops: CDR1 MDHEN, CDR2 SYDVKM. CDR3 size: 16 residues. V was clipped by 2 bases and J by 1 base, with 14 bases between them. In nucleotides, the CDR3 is TGTGCCAGCAGTTTAACGCAGGGATTCAGGAACACTGAAGCTTTCTTT. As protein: CASSLTQGFRNTEAFF.

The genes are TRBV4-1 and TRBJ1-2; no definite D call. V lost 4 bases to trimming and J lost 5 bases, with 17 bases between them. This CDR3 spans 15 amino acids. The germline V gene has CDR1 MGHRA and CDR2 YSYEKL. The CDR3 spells CASSPSTQASYGYTF. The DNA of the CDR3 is TGCGCCAGCAGCCCGTCGACCCAAGCCTCTTATGGCTACACCTTC.

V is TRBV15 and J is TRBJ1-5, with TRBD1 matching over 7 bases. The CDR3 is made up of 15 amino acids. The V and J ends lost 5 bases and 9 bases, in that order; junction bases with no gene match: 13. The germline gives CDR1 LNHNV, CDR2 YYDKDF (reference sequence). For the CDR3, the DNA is TGTGCCACCAGCCCCCAAGGCAGGGGGGGAGCGCCCCAGCATTTT. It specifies CATSPQGRGGAPQHF.

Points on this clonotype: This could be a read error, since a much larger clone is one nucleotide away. In DNA form, the CDR3 reads TGCAGTGCCCCTCGGGGGGGCGCTTACCCTCGAGAGACCCAGTACTTC. Encoded protein: CSAPRGGAYPRETQYF. This chain connects TRBV20-1 to TRBJ2-5, with 8 bases identical to TRBD2. V dropped 6 bases and J dropped 4; count of bases not matched to a gene: 16. Germline-derived CDR1 and CDR2 are DFQATT and SNEGSKA (reference sequence). The CDR3 totals 16 residues.

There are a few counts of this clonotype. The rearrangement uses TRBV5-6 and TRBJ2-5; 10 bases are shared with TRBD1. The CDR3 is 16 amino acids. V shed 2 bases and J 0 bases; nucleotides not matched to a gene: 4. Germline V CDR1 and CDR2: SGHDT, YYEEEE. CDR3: CASSFRTGGNQETQYF. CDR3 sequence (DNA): TGTGCCAGCAGCTTCCGGACAGGGGGTAACCAAGAGACCCAGTACTTC.

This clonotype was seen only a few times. CDR3 loop: CASSLGGRDNYGYTF. CDR3 coding DNA: TGTGCCAGCAGTTTAGGGGGAAGAGATAACTATGGCTACACCTTC. The chain carries TRBV28 and TRBJ1-2, with a tentative D call TRBD1 (5 bases). Germline CDR1 reads MDHEN; CDR2 reads SYDVKM. V gave up 2 bases and J gave up 1 base, with 11 bases separating them. The CDR3 extends over 15 amino acids.

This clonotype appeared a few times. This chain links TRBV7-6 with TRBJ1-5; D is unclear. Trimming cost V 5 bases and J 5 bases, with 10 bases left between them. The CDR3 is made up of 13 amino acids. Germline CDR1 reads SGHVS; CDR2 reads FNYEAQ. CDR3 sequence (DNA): TGTGCCAGCAGCCTAGACACCGATCAGCCCCAGCATTTT. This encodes CASSLDTDQPQHF.

CDR3 loop: CSVTGQGVAFF. CDR3 in DNA: TGCAGCGTTACCGGACAGGGAGTAGCTTTCTTT. The chain is built from TRBV29-1 and TRBJ1-1, with 8 bases lining up with TRBD1. V gave up 5 bases and J gave up 10 bases; unmatched junction bases: 6. This CDR3 contains 11 residues. Germline lookup yields CDR1 SQVTM and CDR2 ANQGSEA.

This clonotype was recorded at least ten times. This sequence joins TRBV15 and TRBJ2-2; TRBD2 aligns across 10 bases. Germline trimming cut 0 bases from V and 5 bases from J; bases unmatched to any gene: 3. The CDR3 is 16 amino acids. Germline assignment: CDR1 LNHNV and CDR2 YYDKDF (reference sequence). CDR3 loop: CATSREVTSGTGELFF. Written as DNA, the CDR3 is TGTGCCACCAGCAGAGAGGTGACTAGCGGGACCGGGGAGCTGTTTTTT. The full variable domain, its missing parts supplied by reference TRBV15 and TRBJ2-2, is DAMVIQNPRYQVTQFGKPVTLSCSQTLNHNVMYWYQQKSSQAPKLLFHYYDKDFNNEADTPDNFQSRRPNTSFCFLDIRSPGLGDTAMYLCATSREVTSGTGELFFGEGSRLTVL.

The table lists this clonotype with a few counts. For the CDR3, the DNA is TGTGCCTGGAATAAGGGACTAGGATACGAGCAGTACTTC. Translating gives CAWNKGLGYEQYF. This sequence joins TRBV30 and TRBJ2-7; 8 nucleotides match TRBD2. Germline V gene data show CDR1 as GTSNPN and CDR2 as SVGIG (reference sequence). The junction had 6 bases not matched to a gene; V was cut back by 4 bases and J by 4 bases. The CDR3 length is 13 residues.

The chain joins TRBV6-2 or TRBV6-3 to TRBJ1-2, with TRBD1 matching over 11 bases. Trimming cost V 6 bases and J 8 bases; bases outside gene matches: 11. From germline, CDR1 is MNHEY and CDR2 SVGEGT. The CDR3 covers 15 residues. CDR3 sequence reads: CASRGGGTGGRGYTF. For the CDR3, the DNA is TGTGCCAGCAGAGGCGGGGGGACAGGGGGACGAGGCTACACCTTC.

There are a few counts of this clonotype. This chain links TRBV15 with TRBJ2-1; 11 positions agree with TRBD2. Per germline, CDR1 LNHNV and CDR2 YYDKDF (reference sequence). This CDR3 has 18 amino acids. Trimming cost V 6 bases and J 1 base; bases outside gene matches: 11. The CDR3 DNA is TGTGCCACCAGGGGAATTAGCGGGAGGGCTACTTCCTACAATGAGCAGTTCTTC. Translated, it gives CATRGISGRATSYNEQFF. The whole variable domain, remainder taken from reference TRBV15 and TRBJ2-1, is DAMVIQNPRYQVTQFGKPVTLSCSQTLNHNVMYWYQQKSSQAPKLLFHYYDKDFNNEADTPDNFQSRRPNTSFCFLDIRSPGLGDTAMYLCATRGISGRATSYNEQFFGPGTRLTVL.

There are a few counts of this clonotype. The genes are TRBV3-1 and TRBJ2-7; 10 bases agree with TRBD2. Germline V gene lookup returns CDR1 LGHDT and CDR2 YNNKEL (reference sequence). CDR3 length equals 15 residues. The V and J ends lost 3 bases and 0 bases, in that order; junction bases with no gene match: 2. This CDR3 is CASSQGLAISYEQYF. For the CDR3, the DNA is TGTGCCAGCAGCCAGGGACTAGCGATCTCCTACGAGCAGTACTTC.

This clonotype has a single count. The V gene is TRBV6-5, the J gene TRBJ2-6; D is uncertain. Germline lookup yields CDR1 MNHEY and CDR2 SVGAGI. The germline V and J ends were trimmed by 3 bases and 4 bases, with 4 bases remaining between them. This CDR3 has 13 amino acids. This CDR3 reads CASSYEGANVLTF. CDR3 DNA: TGTGCCAGCAGTTATGAGGGGGCCAACGTCCTGACTTTC.

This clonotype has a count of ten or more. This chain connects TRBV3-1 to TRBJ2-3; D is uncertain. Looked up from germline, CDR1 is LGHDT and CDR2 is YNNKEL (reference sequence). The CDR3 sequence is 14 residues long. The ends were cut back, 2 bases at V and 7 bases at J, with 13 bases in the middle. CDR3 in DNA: TGTGCCAGCAGCCAACTACACCGGAAAAATACGCAGTATTTT. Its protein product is CASSQLHRKNTQYF.

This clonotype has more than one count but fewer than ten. The CDR3 DNA reads TGTGCCAGCAGTGGGGTCCTTCTCTTAGTGGAGAATTCACCCCTCCACTTT. Encoded protein: CASSGVLLLVENSPLHF. This chain uses TRBV28 with TRBJ1-6; D uncertain. The CDR3 runs 17 residues. V was shortened by 5 bases and J by 7 bases, with 21 bases between the two germline ends. Germline-derived CDR1 and CDR2 are MDHEN and SYDVKM.

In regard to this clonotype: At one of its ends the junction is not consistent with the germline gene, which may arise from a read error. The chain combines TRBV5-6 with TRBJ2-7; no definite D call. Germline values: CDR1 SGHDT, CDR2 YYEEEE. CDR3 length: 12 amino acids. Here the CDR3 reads CASSLDPYEQCF. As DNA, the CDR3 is TGTGCCAGCAGCTTGGATCCCTACGAGCAGTGCTTC.

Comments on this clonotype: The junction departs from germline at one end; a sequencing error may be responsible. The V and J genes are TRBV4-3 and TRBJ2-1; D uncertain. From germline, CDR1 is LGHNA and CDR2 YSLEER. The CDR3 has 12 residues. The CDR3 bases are TGCGCCAGCAGCCGCGGAAACAATGGGCAGTTCTTC. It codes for CASSRGNNGQFF.

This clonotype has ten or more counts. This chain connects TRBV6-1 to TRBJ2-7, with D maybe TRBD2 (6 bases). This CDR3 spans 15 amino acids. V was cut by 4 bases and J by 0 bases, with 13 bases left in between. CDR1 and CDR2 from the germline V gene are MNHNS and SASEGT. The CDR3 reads CASSVSGRSSYEQYF. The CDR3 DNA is TGTGCCAGCAGTGTCTCGGGGAGGAGCTCCTACGAGCAGTACTTC.

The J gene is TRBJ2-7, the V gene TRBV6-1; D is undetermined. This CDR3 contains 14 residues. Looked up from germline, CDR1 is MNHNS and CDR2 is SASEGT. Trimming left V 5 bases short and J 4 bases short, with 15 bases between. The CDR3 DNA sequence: TGTGCCAGCAGTCGCCGGTCAGTAAAATACGAGCAGTACTTC. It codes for CASSRRSVKYEQYF.

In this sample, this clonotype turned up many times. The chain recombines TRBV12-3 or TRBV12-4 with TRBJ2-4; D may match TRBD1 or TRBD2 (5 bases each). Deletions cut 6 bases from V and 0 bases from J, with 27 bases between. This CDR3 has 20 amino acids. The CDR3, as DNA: TGTGCCAGCAGGGGACCGGGACCACTCGCAAAACTACTAGCCAAAAACATTCAGTACTTC. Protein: CASRGPGPLAKLLAKNIQYF.

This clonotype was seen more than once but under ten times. The CDR3 spells CASSVGSPGETQYF. CDR3 coding DNA: TGTGCCAGCAGCGTAGGAAGTCCCGGGGAGACCCAGTACTTC. The chain has TRBV9 and TRBJ2-5; no firm D call. This CDR3 comprises 14 residues. V was cut by 0 bases and J by 5 bases, with 11 bases left in between. Germline V gene sequence: CDR1 SGDLS, CDR2 YYNGEE. The full variable domain, rest sourced from reference TRBV9 and TRBJ2-5, is DSGVTQTPKHLITATGQRVTLRCSPRSGDLSVYWYQQSLDQGLQFLIQYYNGEERAKGNILERFSAQQFPDLHSELNLSSLELGDSALYFCASSVGSPGETQYFGPGTRLLVL.

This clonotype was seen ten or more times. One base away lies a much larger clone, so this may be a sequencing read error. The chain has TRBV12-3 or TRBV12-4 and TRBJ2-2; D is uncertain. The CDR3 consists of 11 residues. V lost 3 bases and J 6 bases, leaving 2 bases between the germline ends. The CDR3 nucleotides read TGTGCCAGCAGTTTTTCCGGGGAGCTGTTTTTT. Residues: CASSFSGELFF.

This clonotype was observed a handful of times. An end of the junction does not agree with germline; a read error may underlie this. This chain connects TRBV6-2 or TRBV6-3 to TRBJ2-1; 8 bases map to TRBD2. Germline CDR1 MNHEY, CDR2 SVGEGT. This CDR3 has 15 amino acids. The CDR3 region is CASWSSGVNVNEQLF. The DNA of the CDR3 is TGTGCCAGCTGGAGTAGCGGGGTTAATGTCAATGAGCAGCTCTTC.